This TCR beta chain emerged from a study of cytomegalovirus exposure and HLA in healthy donors. Notes on the study in general: Donor immune exposure was known only as CMV serostatus. V- and J-gene trimming in TCR beta was tied to a missense DCLRE1C variant by an analysis performed later.

Donors sampled were nominally healthy, though unrecorded immune exposures were likely. As for this clone: Its antigen is not known. An end of the junction does not agree with germline; a read error may underlie this.

The germline CDR1 and CDR2 sequences are SNHLY and FYNNEI. This CDR3 spans 14 amino acids. PCR involved 60 Vbeta and 13 Jbeta primers. Some clones are missing from TCRdb's copy, which holds only in-frame ones; the method was immunoSEQ multiplex PCR. The sample carries approximately 120,000 clones, about 71% recorded once. This TCR was recovered from a woman in her 50s in good health and CMV-seronegative. Sequencing used PBMCs. V gene TRBV2 combines with J gene TRBJ2-5, with 7 bases aligning to TRBD2. The CDR3 protein is CASSFTSAEETRYF. The DNA of the CDR3 is TGTGCCAGCAGTTTCACTAGCGCCGAAGAGACCCGGTACTTC.